The source of this TCR beta chain is a study of CD8+ T cells in alopecia areata. Overall study findings and caveats: Under tofacitinib, numerous expanded lesional clonotypes remained detectable in scalp and blood. Between patients, shared TCR sequences were less clear than in mice. This was possibly due in part to HLA diversity in the patient population.

RNA was extracted and reverse transcribed into cDNA as the sequencing template. TCRdb's table, derived via immunoSEQ multiplex PCR, lists solely in-frame clones and lacks some. The sample consists of a few hundred thousand clones, 35% to 40% of them appearing once. Treatment given: oral pan-JAK inhibitor, 5-10 mg twice daily. The investigators collected lesional scalp punch biopsies and peripheral blood from alopecia areata patients. A word on this clone: Its antigen is undetermined.

The specimen was CD4+ T cells sorted from blood, collected between weeks 30 and 35, from a patient treated with tofacitinib. This receptor was taken from a human donor with alopecia areata.

CDR3 sequence: CAWSVQGAGELFF. DNA for the CDR3: TGTGCCTGGAGTGTACAGGGGGCCGGGGAGCTGTTTTTT. The chain carries TRBV30 and TRBJ2-2; 8 bases map to TRBD1. After removal of 0 bases from V and 6 bases from J, the junction contained 0 bases not matched to a gene. This CDR3 comprises 13 residues. Germline V gene sequence: CDR1 GTSNPN, CDR2 SVGIG (reference sequence).